A selection of T cell receptor beta chains follows, all from one sample in a study of blood T cell repertoires in COVID-19. Clones were sequenced by immunoSEQ multiplex PCR, and TCRdb holds only the in-frame ones, with some missing. Of roughly 220,000 clones in the sample, 84% were seen once. Material: peripheral blood. The receptor source for this set is an older woman with acute or convalescent COVID-19. CDR3s include the opening cysteine and the closing phenylalanine or tryptophan. The order of the fields is J gene, D gene, V gene, clone size, CDR3 protein, CDR3 DNA. The D gene is left open where the match is weak. Clone size is given for some rows only: seen once, a few or many times, or a class if the clone is expanded.

TRBJ1-1 TRBD1 TRBV5-1 . CASSVSGTGGWSAEAFF TGCGCCAGCAGCGTATCCGGAACAGGGGGTTGGAGCGCTGAAGCTTTCTTT
TRBJ2-7 . TRBV6-1 few CASSEKDWAYEQYF TGTGCCAGCAGTGAAAAAGACTGGGCCTACGAGCAGTACTTC
TRBJ1-1 . TRBV29-1 . CSVWGRTTKLNTEAFF TGCAGCGTTTGGGGCAGGACTACGAAACTAAACACTGAAGCTTTCTTT
TRBJ2-3 TRBD2 TRBV2 . CAGSGGASDTQYF TGTGCCGGAAGCGGGGGGGCCTCAGATACGCAGTATTTT
TRBJ2-1 TRBD1 TRBV3-1/TRBV3-2 . CASSPMTGVYEQFF TGTGCCAGCAGCCCCATGACAGGGGTGTATGAGCAGTTCTTC
TRBJ1-1 . TRBV5-4 . CASSLQTGEGSEAFF TGTGCCAGCAGCTTGCAAACGGGGGAGGGCTCTGAAGCTTTCTTT
TRBJ1-2 . TRBV12-3/TRBV12-4 once CATTFGQHGYTF TGTGCCACCACCTTTGGGCAGCATGGCTACACCTTC
TRBJ1-1 TRBD1 TRBV18 . CASSPTQGASEAFF TGTGCCAGCTCACCGACACAGGGGGCTTCTGAAGCTTTCTTT
TRBJ2-2 . TRBV6-2/TRBV6-3 few CASSPRRDSPTGELFF TGTGCCAGCAGCCCTAGGCGGGACAGCCCCACCGGGGAGCTGTTTTTT
TRBJ2-3 TRBD2 TRBV9 . CASSPGTTGTDTQYF TGTGCCAGCAGCCCCGGGACTACCGGCACAGATACGCAGTATTTT
TRBJ1-2 TRBD1 TRBV19 . CASSSLGQGLSNYGYTF TGTGCCAGTAGTTCCCTCGGACAGGGCCTCTCTAACTATGGCTACACCTTC
TRBJ1-1 . TRBV14 . CASTSGLGRGDTEAFF TGTGCCAGCACCAGCGGTTTGGGCAGGGGCGACACTGAAGCTTTCTTT
TRBJ1-2 . TRBV6-6 few CASRPAAETRDGYTF TGTGCCAGCAGACCCGCAGCCGAAACCAGGGATGGCTACACCTTC
TRBJ1-5 . TRBV4-2 . CASSHRVNQPQHF TGTGCCAGCAGTCACAGGGTCAATCAGCCCCAGCATTTT
TRBJ1-2 . TRBV19 . CASSGQIANYGYTF TGTGCCAGTAGTGGACAGATAGCTAACTATGGCTACACCTTC
TRBJ1-2 TRBD1 TRBV7-9 . CASSGPGQGLSNYGYTF TGTGCCAGCTCAGGCCCAGGACAGGGCCTCTCTAACTATGGCTACACCTTC
TRBJ1-1 TRBD1 TRBV6-2/TRBV6-3 . CASSPGQGNTEAFF TGTGCCAGCAGTCCCGGACAGGGAAACACTGAAGCTTTCTTT
TRBJ1-2 TRBD1 TRBV6-5 . CASKRTGGYGYTF TGTGCCAGCAAACGGACAGGTGGCTATGGCTACACCTTC
TRBJ2-1 TRBD2 TRBV9 . CASSASGDSYNEQFF TGTGCCAGCAGCGCCAGCGGGGACTCCTACAATGAGCAGTTCTTC
TRBJ1-2 . TRBV4-2 . CASSQESGFGYTF TGTGCCAGCAGCCAAGAATCGGGGTTTGGCTACACCTTC
TRBJ1-2 . TRBV19 . CASSITGSDYGYTF TGTGCCAGTAGTATTACAGGTTCGGACTATGGCTACACCTTC
TRBJ2-5 TRBD2 TRBV28 few CASSLWTSGVIQETQYF TGTGCCAGCAGTTTATGGACTAGCGGGGTGATCCAAGAGACCCAGTACTTC
TRBJ1-5 . TRBV12-5 . CASGHNSGNQPQHF TGTGCTAGTGGTCACAATAGCGGCAATCAGCCCCAGCATTTT
TRBJ1-4 TRBD1 TRBV6-5 . CASSYATGRHEKLFF TGTGCCAGCAGTTACGCGACAGGGCGACATGAAAAACTGTTTTTT
TRBJ2-1 TRBD2 TRBV4-3 . CASSHSRAGHNEQFF TGCGCCAGCAGCCATAGTCGAGCGGGGCACAATGAGCAGTTCTTC
TRBJ1-2 . TRBV5-6 . CASSRDRTAYGYTF TGTGCCAGCAGCAGAGACAGGACGGCCTATGGCTACACCTTC
TRBJ1-2 TRBD1 TRBV23-1 . CASSQPNRRTGGYSGYTF TGCGCCAGCAGTCAACCGAATAGGCGAACAGGGGGTTATAGCGGCTACACCTTC
TRBJ2-1 TRBD2 TRBV5-1 once CASSLVAGGLNEQFF TGCGCCAGCAGCTTGGTAGCGGGGGGGCTAAATGAGCAGTTCTTC
TRBJ1-3 . TRBV7-9 . CASSLGGTDTIYF TGTGCCAGCAGCTTGGGGGGGACGGACACCATATATTTT
TRBJ1-2 TRBD1 TRBV7-9 . CASSFGTGFLGGYTF TGTGCCAGCAGCTTCGGGACAGGGTTTTTGGGTGGCTACACCTTC
TRBJ1-2 TRBD1 TRBV4-2 . CASSQEPSGGDLRGYTF TGTGCCAGCAGCCAAGAACCTTCAGGGGGCGACCTTCGGGGCTACACCTTC
TRBJ2-5 TRBD2 TRBV4-2 . CASSPGQLAGPETQYF TGTGCCAGCAGCCCGGGTCAACTAGCGGGGCCAGAGACCCAGTACTTC
TRBJ1-4 . TRBV4-1 . CASSQSVATNEKLFF TGCGCCAGCAGCCAGAGTGTTGCAACTAATGAAAAACTGTTTTTT
TRBJ2-3 TRBD2 TRBV3-1/TRBV3-2 once CASSQRGGSTDTQYF TGTGCCAGCAGCCAACGGGGGGGAAGCACAGATACGCAGTATTTT
TRBJ1-5 . TRBV7-9 . CASSPLTGNQPQHF TGTGCCAGCAGCCCACTGACCGGGAATCAGCCCCAGCATTTT
TRBJ1-6 . TRBV5-6 few CASSSPGDKRVYNSPLHF TGTGCCAGCAGCTCCCCGGGGGATAAAAGGGTCTATAATTCACCCCTCCACTTT
TRBJ2-2 TRBD1 TRBV10-3 once CAIRGTGVFGELFF TGTGCCATCAGGGGGACAGGGGTGTTCGGGGAGCTGTTTTTT
TRBJ2-5 TRBD1 TRBV28 . CASTRDRVETQYF TGTGCCAGCACGAGGGACAGGGTAGAGACCCAGTACTTC
TRBJ2-7 TRBD2 TRBV7-2 . CASSLKAGGVYEQYF TGTGCCAGCAGCTTAAAAGCGGGGGGGGTTTACGAGCAGTACTTC
TRBJ2-1 TRBD2 TRBV5-4 once CASSTTSGGAYNEQFF TGTGCCAGCAGCACTACTAGCGGGGGGGCGTACAATGAGCAGTTCTTC